The 11 T cell receptor beta chains reported below all come from one sample, sequenced in a study of shared clonotypes between healthy human individuals. Generated by immunoSEQ multiplex PCR, the TCRdb table keeps only in-frame clones and is missing some. The table records 450,000 to 600,000 clones, around 74% of them present only once. The source material was PBMCs. The receptor source for this set is a woman aged 40 to 50 in good health. Some clones in this sample may be carry-over from other donors' samples.

Comments on this clone: One end of the junction does not line up with germline, which may come from a read error. The chain carries TRBV28 and TRBJ1-1; a weak D match, TRBD1 (5 bases). This CDR3 contains 14 residues. Germline V gene data show CDR1 as MDHEN and CDR2 as SYDVKM. CDR3 sequence (DNA): TGTGCCAGCAGTTTCGGGTTCAGGGATGTGGTCGAGTTTTTT. Its translation: CASSFGFRDVVEFF. Using reference TRBV28 and TRBJ1-1 for the parts outside the CDR3, the full variable domain is DVKVTQSSRYLVKRTGEKVFLECVQDMDHENMFWYRQDPGLGLRLIYFSYDVKMKEKGDIPEGYSVSREKKERFSLILESASTNQTSMYLCASSFGFRDVVEFFGQGTRLTVV.

The chain carries TRBV4-1 and TRBJ2-7; TRBD2 matches 11 bases. CDR3 size: 16 residues. The V gene end was trimmed by 4 bases and the J gene end by 2 bases; junction bases not matched to a gene: 7. Germline V gene sequence: CDR1 MGHRA, CDR2 YSYEKL. The DNA of the CDR3 is TGCGCCAGCAGCCCCGGGACTAGCGGAACTACCTACGAGCAGTACTTC. It encodes CASSPGTSGTTYEQYF.

The genes are TRBV7-9 and TRBJ1-1; D unclear. Germline CDR1 is SEHNR and CDR2 is FQNEAQ (reference sequence). This CDR3 contains 13 residues. V lost 1 base and J 1 base, leaving 4 bases between the germline ends. CDR3 amino acids: CASSLVGNTEAFF. In nucleotides, the CDR3 is TGTGCCAGCAGCTTAGTAGGGAACACTGAAGCTTTCTTT.

The chain is built from TRBV9 and TRBJ2-1, with D hard to call. With 2 bases removed from V and 5 bases from J, the gap between germline ends came to 5 bases. CDR3 length equals 12 residues. Germline-derived CDR1 and CDR2 are SGDLS and YYNGEE. The CDR3 is CASSVSHNEQFF. CDR3 nucleotides: TGTGCCAGCAGCGTTAGTCACAATGAGCAGTTCTTC.

The rearrangement links TRBV19 to TRBJ2-1; D call uncertain. Trimming took off 5 bases at V and 5 bases at J, with 13 bases between the two ends. This CDR3 spans 14 amino acids. Germline CDR1 LNHDA, CDR2 SQIVND (reference sequence). CDR3 DNA: TGTGCCAGTAGTCGCGTGGCATCTCACAATGAGCAGTTCTTC. This sequence encodes CASSRVASHNEQFF.

This clone showed up just a few times. The V gene is TRBV5-1, the J gene TRBJ2-7; tentative D call: TRBD1 (7 bases). This CDR3 has 14 amino acids. The V gene's germline CDR1 is SGHRS and CDR2 YFSETQ. Trimming pared 3 bases from V and 1 base from J, leaving 11 bases between. As DNA, the CDR3 is TGCGCCAGCAGCTCGGCGGGACAGTCCTACGAGCAGTACTTC. Its translation is CASSSAGQSYEQYF.

The chain joins TRBV11-2 to TRBJ1-3, with a possible D match to TRBD1 (6 bases). Germline CDR1 reads SGHAT; CDR2 reads FQNNGV. CDR3 length: 16 residues. V was clipped by 3 bases and J by 4 bases, with 16 bases between them. Here the CDR3 reads CASSFRGGAGGNTIYF. The CDR3 DNA sequence: TGTGCCAGCAGCTTTCGGGGGGGCGCGGGAGGAAACACCATATATTTT. The variable domain in full, with the rest retrieved from reference TRBV11-2 and TRBJ1-3, is EAGVAQSPRYKIIEKRQSVAFWCNPISGHATLYWYQQILGQGPKLLIQFQNNGVVDDSQLPKDRFSAERLKGVDSTLKIQPAKLEDSAVYLCASSFRGGAGGNTIYFGEGSWLTVV.

This chain connects TRBV11-1 to TRBJ2-1; 9 positions match TRBD2. CDR1 is SGHAT, CDR2 FQDESV, per germline (reference sequence). This CDR3 has 16 residues. The junction had 11 bases not matched to a gene; V was cut back by 5 bases and J by 6 bases. Here the CDR3 reads CASSRPLAGGPNEQFF. The DNA for the CDR3 is TGTGCCAGCAGCCGGCCATTGGCGGGAGGGCCCAATGAGCAGTTCTTC. The full variable domain, completed using reference TRBV11-1 and TRBJ2-1, is EAEVAQSPRYKITEKSQAVAFWCDPISGHATLYWYRQILGQGPELLVQFQDESVVDDSQLPKDRFSAERLKGVDSTLKIQPAELGDSAMYLCASSRPLAGGPNEQFFGPGTRLTVL.

The chain recombines TRBV29-1 with TRBJ1-1; 8 bases line up with TRBD1. J was trimmed by 5 bases and V by 6 bases; bases with no gene match: 8. The length of the CDR3 is 13 residues. Germline V CDR1 and CDR2: SQVTM, ANQGSEA. For the CDR3, the DNA is TGCAGCGTATCCGGGACAGGTCGGACTGAAGCTTTCTTT. Amino acid sequence: CSVSGTGRTEAFF.

The chain links TRBV11-1 to TRBJ1-1; D remains unclear. Germline V CDR1 and CDR2: SGHAT, FQDESV (reference sequence). The CDR3 is 14 residues long. Trimming left V 4 bases short and J 10 bases short, with 19 bases between. CDR3: CASSSAPLEIGAFF. CDR3 sequence (DNA): TGTGCCAGCAGCTCAGCACCGCTGGAAATCGGAGCTTTCTTT. The full variable domain, in which reference TRBV11-1 and TRBJ1-1 provide the parts outside the CDR3, is EAEVAQSPRYKITEKSQAVAFWCDPISGHATLYWYRQILGQGPELLVQFQDESVVDDSQLPKDRFSAERLKGVDSTLKIQPAELGDSAMYLCASSSAPLEIGAFFGQGTRLTVV.

V gene TRBV5-3 combines with J gene TRBJ2-5; D call uncertain. The J call is uncertain, as TRBJ2-7 better fits the DNA end. TRBV5-3 qualifies as an ORF whose function is uncertain. CDR3 length equals 14 residues. CDR3 amino acids: CARSCPTRRSEQYF. The DNA for the CDR3 is TGTGCCAGAAGCTGTCCCACGAGACGGTCCGAGCAGTACTTC.